A selection of T cell receptor beta chains follows, all from one sample in a study of control samples from healthy donors and cancer patients. Generated by immunoSEQ multiplex PCR, the TCRdb table keeps only in-frame clones and is missing some. This sample has some 120,000 clones, with over 90% found just once. Sequenced input: blood. The receptors derive from a man in his thirties or forties in good health. Both conserved end residues are part of each CDR3. D genes are given only for firm matches. Clone size is given for some rows only: seen once, a few or many times, or a class if the clone is expanded.

>.|13|TRBJ1-3|TRBV5-1|.
TGCGCCAGCAGCCTGGGGGCTGGAAACACCATATATTTT
CASSLGAGNTIYF
>.|13|TRBJ2-2|TRBV7-9|.
TGTGCCAGCAGCGTAACTCTTACCGGGGAGCTGTTTTTT
CASSVTLTGELFF
>.|18|TRBJ2-5|TRBV11-1|TRBD2
TGTGCCAGCAGCTTAGCGCTTAGGTTAGCGGGGGCTGAAGAGACCCAGTACTTC
CASSLALRLAGAEETQYF
>.|16|TRBJ2-2|TRBV9|.
TGTGCCAGCAGCGTAGGGCTAGCTCGGGTCACCGGGGAGCTGTTTTTT
CASSVGLARVTGELFF
>few|16|TRBJ1-3|TRBV7-9|.
TGTGCCAGCAGTTCGGGAGGGACTACCTCTGGAAACACCATATATTTT
CASSSGGTTSGNTIYF
>.|14|TRBJ2-1|TRBV27|.
TGTGCCAGCACCACGCACCCAGCGTACAATGAGCAGTTCTTC
CASTTHPAYNEQFF
>.|14|TRBJ1-5|TRBV6-5|.
TGTGCCAGCAGTTTCTTGGGTCACAACCAGCCCCAGCATTTT
CASSFLGHNQPQHF
>.|13|TRBJ2-1|TRBV19|.
TGTGCCAGTAGTGGGACATTATACAATGAGCAGTTCTTC
CASSGTLYNEQFF
>.|15|TRBJ2-6|TRBV7-2|.
TGTGCCAGCAGTTACGCCTACTCTGGGGCCAACGTCCTGACTTTC
CASSYAYSGANVLTF
>.|13|TRBJ1-2|TRBV5-1|.
TGCGCCAGCAGCTTTGGCGGTAACTATGGCTACACCTTC
CASSFGGNYGYTF
>.|15|TRBJ2-1|TRBV7-2|.
TGTGCCAGCAGCTGGACCGGGGGCCTAGACAATGAGCAGTTCTTC
CASSWTGGLDNEQFF
>.|15|TRBJ2-1|TRBV30|TRBD2
TGTGCCTGGAGGTTCGGTAGCGGGGGGGCCTGGGAGCAGTTCTTC
CAWRFGSGGAWEQFF
>.|15|TRBJ2-3|TRBV10-2|.
TGCGCCAGCAGAGAAGTCCCGGGACTTGCAGATACGCAGTATTTT
CASREVPGLADTQYF
>.|15|TRBJ1-2|TRBV5-4|TRBD1
TGTGCCAGCAGTTGGGACAGGGGCGGAAACTATGGCTACACCTTC
CASSWDRGGNYGYTF
>.|13|TRBJ1-6|TRBV6-5|TRBD1
TGTGCCAGCAGTACAGGGGTAGAGTCACCCCCCCACTTT
CASSTGVESPPHF
>.|13|TRBJ2-5|TRBV5-6|TRBD1
TGTGCCAGCAGCTCGAACTCTAGGGGGCCACAGTACTTC
CASSSNSRGPQYF
>.|18|TRBJ2-3|TRBV11-2|TRBD2
TGTGCCAGCAGCTTAGAGTTCGCAGCGGGGGGGCAGGTTGATACGCAGTATTTT
CASSLEFAAGGQVDTQYF
>.|16|TRBJ2-4|TRBV9|TRBD1
TGTGCCAGCAGCGATCCCATTGAGACAGGGGGAAACATTCAGTACTTC
CASSDPIETGGNIQYF
>.|17|TRBJ2-7|TRBV28|TRBD2
TGTGCCAGCACCCCGTTGGGCCTAGCGGGGCTTAGGCACGAGCAGTACTTC
CASTPLGLAGLRHEQYF
>.|13|TRBJ1-3|TRBV30|.
TGTGCCTGGAGTGTGGGTCAGGGAAACACCATATATTTT
CAWSVGQGNTIYF
>.|14|TRBJ1-2|TRBV9|TRBD1
TGTGCCAGCAGCTTGAGGACAGGGGGATATGGCTACACCTTC
CASSLRTGGYGYTF
>.|15|TRBJ2-3|TRBV5-1|.
TGCGCCAGCAGCTTGGGTATGGGAGCGATAGATACGCAGTATTTT
CASSLGMGAIDTQYF
>.|15|TRBJ1-2|TRBV6-1|TRBD1
TGTGCCAGCAGTGAAGGTCAGGGGGTTAACTATGGCTACACCTTC
CASSEGQGVNYGYTF
>.|17|TRBJ1-2|TRBV15|TRBD1
TGTGCCACCAGCAGAGATGGGGACAGGAGGGGACTTGAAGGCTACACCTTC
CATSRDGDRRGLEGYTF
>.|16|TRBJ2-3|TRBV5-1|TRBD2
TGCGCCAGCAGCCCGGGACTAGCGGGGGACACAGATACGCAGTATTTT
CASSPGLAGDTDTQYF
>few|20|TRBJ2-4|TRBV9|.
TGTGCCAGCAGCGTAGGGTCCACAGGGACGGCCTCCCTAGCCAAAAACATTCAGTACTTC
CASSVGSTGTASLAKNIQYF
>.|18|TRBJ1-5|TRBV19|.
TGTGCCAGTAGTATACGGACAGTCGACAGGACGAGCAATCAGCCCCAGCATTTT
CASSIRTVDRTSNQPQHF
>.|15|TRBJ1-4|TRBV6-5|.
TGTGCCAGCAGTTACAGTACGTCAGGGAGGGAAAAACTGTTTTTT
CASSYSTSGREKLFF
>.|18|TRBJ2-3|TRBV28|TRBD2
TGTGCCAGCAGTAGTCGGACTAGCGGGGCCCTTGGCACAGATACGCAGTATTTT
CASSSRTSGALGTDTQYF
>.|17|TRBJ1-2|TRBV2|.
TGTGCCAGCAGGATACAAGCACTCGGACAGCCTTTGGATGGCTACACCTTC
CASRIQALGQPLDGYTF
>.|16|TRBJ2-4|TRBV15|.
TGTGCCACCAGCAGCGACGGTCGACTAGCCAAAAACATTCAGTACTTC
CATSSDGRLAKNIQYF
>.|15|TRBJ2-3|TRBV19|TRBD2
TGTGCCAGTTGGGATAGTCGGGGGGGCACAGATACGCAGTATTTT
CASWDSRGGTDTQYF
>.|12|TRBJ1-1|TRBV28|.
TGTGCCAGCACAGTTTTCCCCACTGAAGCTTTCTTT
CASTVFPTEAFF
>.|16|TRBJ2-1|TRBV19|TRBD2
TGTGCCAGTAGTGGTAGCGGGGGGATTGGTCGTAATGAGCAGTTCTTC
CASSGSGGIGRNEQFF
>.|14|TRBJ2-7|TRBV11-2|.
TGTGCCAGCACCCAGGGGGGGGCCGCTGACGAGCAGTACTTC
CASTQGGAADEQYF
>.|13|TRBJ2-5|TRBV5-5|.
TGTGCCAGCAGCCGGGGGTCGGGAGAGACCCAGTACTTC
CASSRGSGETQYF
>.|15|TRBJ1-5|TRBV5-6|.
TGTGCCAGCAGCTTGGGGGCAGGAGAGGATCAGCCCCAGCATTTT
CASSLGAGEDQPQHF
>.|13|TRBJ1-6|TRBV9|.
TGTGCCAGCAGCGCCGGGACACATTCACCCCTCCACTTT
CASSAGTHSPLHF
>.|17|TRBJ2-7|TRBV5-1|.
TGCGCCAGCACTACGGCGGCGGGGACGGGGGGCGACTACGAGCAGTACTTC
CASTTAAGTGGDYEQYF
>.|14|TRBJ1-1|TRBV4-1|.
TGCGCCAGCAGCCAGGCCTGGGAGAACACTGAAGCTTTCTTT
CASSQAWENTEAFF
>.|18|TRBJ2-3|TRBV7-2|TRBD2
TGTGCCAGCAGCTTAGTCACGGTGGGGGGGGTCGGCACAGATACGCAGTATTTT
CASSLVTVGGVGTDTQYF
>.|15|TRBJ2-3|TRBV9|.
TGTGCCAGCAGCGTAGCGGGGGGCACCCCAGATACGCAGTATTTT
CASSVAGGTPDTQYF